This TCR beta chain derives from a study of T cell changes during pregnancy in multiple sclerosis. The CDR3 spans 13 residues. Germline values: CDR1 SGHKS, CDR2 YYEKEE (reference sequence). The germline V and J ends were trimmed by 1 base and 1 base, with 6 bases remaining between them. Using immunoSEQ multiplex PCR, the repertoire was profiled, and TCRdb retains in-frame clones only, with some absent. The sample has 44,000 or so clones; approximately 87% are singletons. The chain recombines TRBV5-5 with TRBJ2-7, with unresolved D. The specimen was peripheral blood, collected in the first trimester of pregnancy. The sequence came from a female donor in good health, enrolled as a control in a pregnancy study. CDR3 sequence (DNA): TGTGCCAGCAGCTTGTACGGGTCCTACGAGCAGTACTTC. Translated, it gives CASSLYGSYEQYF.